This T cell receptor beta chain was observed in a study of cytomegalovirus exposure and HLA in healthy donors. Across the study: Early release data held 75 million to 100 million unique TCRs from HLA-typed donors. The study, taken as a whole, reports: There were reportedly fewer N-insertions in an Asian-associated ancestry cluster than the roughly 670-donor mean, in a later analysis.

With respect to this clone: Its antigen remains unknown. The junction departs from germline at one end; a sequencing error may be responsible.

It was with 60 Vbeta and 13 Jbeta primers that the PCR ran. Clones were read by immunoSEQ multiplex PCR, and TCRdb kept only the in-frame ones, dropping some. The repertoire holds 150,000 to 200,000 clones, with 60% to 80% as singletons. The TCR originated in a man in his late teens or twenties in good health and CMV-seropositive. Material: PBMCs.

This CDR3 is CASSSQGAEAF. The CDR3 coding sequence is TGTGCCAGCAGCTCACAGGGGGCAGAGGCCTTC. V usage is TRBV7-8 and J usage is TRBJ1-2, with 9 bases aligning to TRBD1. Germline-derived CDR1 and CDR2 are SGHVS and FQNEAQ. This CDR3 is built from 11 residues.